Included here is one T cell receptor beta chain sequence, with context. Germline-derived CDR1 and CDR2 are MNHNS and SASEGT. V was pared by 2 bases and J by 5 bases, with 7 bases of the junction left unmatched. CDR3 length: 16 residues. The source of the sample is a study of shared clonotypes between healthy human individuals. Study overall: Participating donors consisted of two women and a few men aged 18 to 49.

Genomic DNA (from each subset) was split evenly across several immunoSEQ plates. Generated by immunoSEQ multiplex PCR, the TCRdb table keeps only in-frame clones and is missing some. The sample carries approximately 530,000 clones, approximately 95% recorded once. Sequenced input: naive CD4+ T cells sorted from blood. This sample's subset: CD45RA+ positively selected. This chain connects TRBV6-1 to TRBJ2-1; 9 nucleotides line up with TRBD2. This receptor was taken from a young woman in good health. CDR3 in amino acids: CASSERFGLAHNEQFF. CDR3 in DNA: TGTGCCAGCAGTGAAAGGTTTGGACTAGCGCACAATGAGCAGTTCTTC.